This T cell receptor beta chain was identified during a study of T cell repertoires in cytomegalovirus infection. Study-wide context: Evidence of both CMV infection and a matching HLA type came from public TCR beta signatures.

Ten or more counts support this clonotype. A junction boundary mismatches the germline segment, possibly from a read error. One entry per CDR3 protein, called by TCRdb with MiXCR from the reads. The sample yields about 130,000 distinct CDR3 sequences, approximately 9.2% seen once. The CDR3 totals 16 residues. Germline loops: CDR1 MNHNS, CDR2 SASEGT. This TCR was recovered from a human donor in good health (CMV status not recorded). Some clones in this sample may be carry-over from other donors' samples. The rearrangement uses TRBV6-1 and TRBJ2-3; 7 bases fit TRBD2. Specimen: PBMCs. The CDR3 region is CACRAGRGGNTDTQYF. CDR3 nucleotides: TGTGCCTGCAGAGCCGGGCGGGGAGGGAACACAGATACGCAGTATTTT.